The 2 T cell receptor beta chains given below trace back to one sample, sequenced in a study of early T cells in non-severe SARS-CoV-2 infection. TCRdb analysed the 5' RACE reads with MiXCR anew, one entry per CDR3 protein. The sample carries 60,000 to 75,000 distinct CDR3 sequences, approximately 12% recorded once. Input material: whole blood. The receptors were sampled from an adult who was a healthcare worker with PCR-confirmed SARS-CoV-2 infection or an uninfected control (not recorded which).

As regards this clonotype: This may be a read error: a much more frequent sequence differs by one nucleotide. The V gene is TRBV24-1, the J gene TRBJ1-2; D gene unclear. Germline lookup yields CDR1 KGHDR and CDR2 SFDVKD. The CDR3 sequence is 14 residues long. The germline V and J ends were trimmed by 2 bases and 4 bases, with 10 bases remaining between them. CDR3 in amino acids: CATSDSVEIYGYTF. The CDR3 DNA is TGTGCCACCAGTGATTCTGTGGAGATCTATGGCTACACCTTC.

This clonotype has more than one count but fewer than ten. CDR3 DNA sequence: TGTGCCAGCGCCCTAGGTGAGCGAAAGGGGTACAATGAGCAGTTCTTC. As protein: CASALGERKGYNEQFF. The chain combines TRBV12-3 or TRBV12-4 with TRBJ2-1; perhaps TRBD1 as D (5 bases). Trimming cost V 8 bases and J 4 bases, with 21 bases left between them. This CDR3 is built from 16 residues.